The subject of this entry is one T cell receptor (beta chain). Its antigen is not known. From germline, CDR1 is SGHTA and CDR2 FQGTGA. The CDR3 has 13 residues. The V and J ends lost 5 bases and 3 bases respectively, with 10 bases between them. MiXCR was run by TCRdb on the reads, yielding one entry per CDR3 protein. The table shows some 900,000 distinct CDR3 sequences, with around a third occurring only once. The source of the sample is a study of T cell repertoires in cytomegalovirus infection. About the research overall: Recently identified HLA-C-restricted CMV epitopes and well-studied HLA-B-restricted CMV epitopes were used by the study. Public TCR beta signatures provided an indication of both CMV infection and a matching HLA type. Regarding the study as a whole: Clonotype analysis showed dominance of the ex vivo response by HLA-C-restricted CMV-specific TCR beta clonotypes. Carriers of CMV and the relevant HLA type were discriminated by public TCR beta frequency.

This material consisted of cultured CD8+ T cells from PBMCs, taken from culture after CMV antigen stimulation. This chain links TRBV7-3 with TRBJ2-5; tentative D call: TRBD2 (6 bases). The sequence was collected from a human donor in good health (CMV status not recorded). Some clones in this sample may be carry-over from other donors' samples. The CDR3 loop reads CASSLDYKETQYF. Written as DNA, the CDR3 is TGTGCCAGCAGCCTGGACTACAAAGAGACCCAGTACTTC.